Listed below are T cell receptor beta chains from one sample, sequenced in a study of blood T cell repertoires in COVID-19. The protocol was immunoSEQ multiplex PCR, while the TCRdb copy is restricted to in-frame clones and leaves out a portion. The table shows about 27,000 clones, with 90% to 95% occurring only once. What was sequenced was peripheral blood. The source is a human donor with active COVID-19. The donor label of this sample is uncertain. Each CDR3 is given with its conserved first and last residue. The D gene is left open where the match is weak. A row's size may be missing; if present it is once, few, many or a size class.

j_call v_call d_call clone_size cdr3_nt cdr3_aa
TRBJ2-2 TRBV18 - - TGTGCCAGCTCACCACCTGTAACTATGAACACCGGGGAGCTGTTTTTT CASSPPVTMNTGELFF
TRBJ2-5 TRBV20-1 - - TGCAGTGCTGAGGGAGAGACCCAGTACTTC CSAEGETQYF
TRBJ2-7 TRBV3-1/TRBV3-2 - - TGTGCCAGCAGCCGGGCGGGGTTGGTGGCCTACGAGCAGTACTTC CASSRAGLVAYEQYF
TRBJ2-7 TRBV5-1 TRBD2 - TGCGCCAGCAGCCCCTCCTCGGGGGGGGGTTCCTACGAGCAGTACTTC CASSPSSGGGSYEQYF
TRBJ2-3 TRBV14 - - TGTGCCAGCAGCCAAGATCTACGAGGGATCACAGATACGCAGTATTTT CASSQDLRGITDTQYF
TRBJ1-2 TRBV6-2/TRBV6-3 TRBD1 - TGTGCCAGCAGTAGCGGACAGGGGGGCTATGGCTACACCTTC CASSSGQGGYGYTF
TRBJ2-6 TRBV3-1/TRBV3-2 TRBD1 - TGTGCCAGCAGCCGAAGGGTGGGACAGCCGGTGAACTCTGGGGCCAACGTCCTGACTTTC CASSRRVGQPVNSGANVLTF
TRBJ1-2 TRBV9 - - TGTGCCAGCAGCGTAGATTTCGGACAGCCCTATGGCTACACCTTC CASSVDFGQPYGYTF
TRBJ1-1 TRBV18 - once TGTGCCAGCTCACCACGAGACACCGCCCCAGGCACTGAAGCTTTCTTT CASSPRDTAPGTEAFF
TRBJ2-7 TRBV6-6 TRBD2 - TGTGCCAGCAGTTCGACTAGCGGGGGATTTTACGAGCAGTACTTC CASSSTSGGFYEQYF
TRBJ2-5 TRBV5-1 TRBD1 - TGCGCCAGCAGACGTGATCCCTCAGGGGGGACCCAGTACTTC CASRRDPSGGTQYF
TRBJ2-6 TRBV11-2 - - TGTGCCAGCAGCTTGACAGACTCTGGGGCCAACGTCCTGACTTTC CASSLTDSGANVLTF
TRBJ1-2 TRBV27 - few TGTGCCAGCAGTTTATACGGTCATGGCTACACCTTC CASSLYGHGYTF
TRBJ2-1 TRBV7-9 TRBD1 - TGTGCCAGCAGCTATAGCCGGCCAACTGGACAGGCCGGAAAGCAGCAGTTCTTC CASSYSRPTGQAGKQQFF
TRBJ1-2 TRBV3-1/TRBV3-2 - - TGTGCCAGCAGCCCTTCCCGACCCTTGGGCTTAGGTGGCTACACCTTC CASSPSRPLGLGGYTF
TRBJ2-5 TRBV5-1 TRBD1 - TGCGCCAGCAGCACACACAGGGGGCCGGAGACCCAGTACTTC CASSTHRGPETQYF
TRBJ1-1 TRBV7-8 - - TGTGCCAGCAGCTCACAGGGTCTGGTGAACACTGAAGCTTTCTTT CASSSQGLVNTEAFF
TRBJ1-3 TRBV4-2 - - TGTGCCAGCAGCCAATTATGGGCAGGAATCGGATCTGGAAACACCATATATTTT CASSQLWAGIGSGNTIYF
TRBJ2-5 TRBV27 - - TGTGCCAGCAGTTTCTGGGGGGTTCAGGAGACCCAGTACTTC CASSFWGVQETQYF
TRBJ2-3 TRBV7-3 - - TGTGCCAGCAGCTCGGGACTGGATACGCAGTATTTT CASSSGLDTQYF
TRBJ2-2 TRBV4-3 - - TGCGCCAGCAGCCCAACGACGGGTGTGGCCGGGGAGCTGTTTTTT CASSPTTGVAGELFF
TRBJ2-7 TRBV27 TRBD1 once TGTGCCAGCGCCCTCGGGCAGGGGGCCTACGAGCAGTACTTC CASALGQGAYEQYF